The rows below give T cell receptor beta chains drawn from one sample of a study of cytotoxic CD8 clonotypes in ibrutinib-treated CLL. Sequenced by immunoSEQ multiplex PCR; TCRdb stores in-frame clones only, minus some. The sample records under 300,000 clones, roughly 74% being singletons. The sequences come from PBMCs, collected after 24 months of ibrutinib treatment. The receptors come from a human donor with chronic lymphocytic leukemia. CDR3s include the opening cysteine and the closing phenylalanine or tryptophan. A D gene is named only where the DNA matches it firmly. Clone size is not always given. Where it is, it says once, few, many or a class for expanded clones.

>TRBV2|once|TRBJ2-7|TRBD2
CASTRTSGSSYEQYF
TGTGCCAGCACCCGGACTAGCGGGAGCTCCTACGAGCAGTACTTC
>TRBV11-2|NA|TRBJ2-1|TRBD1
CASSSTGQGGFRNEQFF
TGTGCCAGCAGCTCTACTGGACAGGGGGGTTTTCGGAATGAGCAGTTCTTC
>TRBV9|once|TRBJ2-4|NA
CASSVGAVTKNIQYF
TGTGCCAGCAGCGTAGGGGCAGTTACCAAAAACATTCAGTACTTC
>TRBV7-2|NA|TRBJ2-5|NA
CASSPRTETQYF
TGTGCCAGCAGCCCCCGGACGGAGACCCAGTACTTC
>TRBV7-6|NA|TRBJ2-1|TRBD2
CASSLISGGYNEQFF
TGTGCCAGCAGCTTAATCAGCGGGGGGTACAATGAGCAGTTCTTC
>TRBV5-4|NA|TRBJ2-3|NA
CASSLAADTQYF
TGTGCCAGCAGCTTAGCAGCAGATACGCAGTATTTT
>TRBV2|few|TRBJ1-2|NA
CASSAGGFGYTF
TGTGCCAGCAGTGCCGGAGGGTTTGGCTACACCTTC
>TRBV29-1|once|TRBJ2-3|NA
CSVAVGLANTDTQYF
TGCAGCGTTGCTGTGGGTTTGGCAAACACAGATACGCAGTATTTT
>TRBV29-1|few|TRBJ2-4|NA
CSVEAKWVSGNIQYF
TGCAGCGTTGAAGCGAAGTGGGTTAGTGGAAACATTCAGTACTTC
>TRBV5-1|NA|TRBJ2-3|TRBD2
CASSLWLTSGSTDTQYF
TGCGCCAGCAGCTTGTGGTTGACTAGCGGGAGCACAGATACGCAGTATTTT
>TRBV10-3|NA|TRBJ2-1|NA
CAIGTTNNEQFF
TGTGCCATCGGGACCACAAACAATGAGCAGTTCTTC
>TRBV4-2|NA|TRBJ1-5|NA
CASSQHGTGRNQPQHF
TGTGCCAGCAGCCAACACGGCACAGGGCGCAATCAGCCCCAGCATTTT
>TRBV4-2|few|TRBJ2-2|NA
CASSQNTYTGELFF
TGTGCCAGCAGCCAAAATACTTACACCGGGGAGCTGTTTTTT
>TRBV15|NA|TRBJ2-7|NA
CATSRDLSTAYEQYF
TGTGCCACCAGCAGAGATTTAAGTACGGCCTACGAGCAGTACTTC
>TRBV27|NA|TRBJ1-5|TRBD1
CASSPDRAQPQHF
TGTGCCAGCAGTCCGGACAGGGCCCAGCCCCAGCATTTT
>TRBV18|NA|TRBJ2-1|NA
CASSPRRGDNEQFF
TGTGCCAGCTCACCCAGACGAGGGGACAATGAGCAGTTCTTC
>TRBV25-1|NA|TRBJ1-3|NA
CASSPRKAGNTIYF
TGTGCCAGCAGTCCCCGAAAAGCTGGAAACACCATATATTTT
>TRBV28|NA|TRBJ2-7|TRBD2
CASSFAQLAGSYEQYF
TGTGCCAGCAGTTTCGCCCAACTAGCGGGCTCCTACGAGCAGTACTTC
>TRBV28|NA|TRBJ2-5|TRBD2
CASSPPGLAETQYF
TGTGCCAGCAGCCCTCCGGGACTAGCTGAGACCCAGTACTTC
>TRBV7-6|few|TRBJ2-7|NA
CASSPDTEQYF
TGTGCCAGCAGCCCCGATACCGAGCAGTACTTC
>TRBV28|NA|TRBJ2-3|TRBD1
CASSPPMRQGPADTQYF
TGTGCCAGCAGCCCCCCGATGCGACAGGGGCCCGCAGATACGCAGTATTTT
>TRBV13|NA|TRBJ2-2|NA
CASAGGNTGELFF
TGTGCCAGCGCGGGTGGGAACACCGGGGAGCTGTTTTTT
>TRBV28|NA|TRBJ1-5|TRBD1
CASSSHLGTERNQPQHF
TGTGCCAGCAGTTCACATTTAGGGACAGAGCGCAATCAGCCCCAGCATTTT
>TRBV6-5|NA|TRBJ2-3|NA
CASTQDRLRDTQYF
TGTGCCAGCACACAGGACCGACTTAGAGATACGCAGTATTTT
>TRBV9|NA|TRBJ2-7|NA
CASSPSLLALPYEQYF
TGTGCCAGCAGCCCTTCCCTCCTAGCGCTACCCTACGAGCAGTACTTC
>TRBV28|NA|TRBJ1-2|NA
CASTEGGYGYTF
TGTGCCAGCACCGAGGGGGGATATGGCTACACCTTC
>TRBV6-1|few|TRBJ1-5|TRBD1
CASSEGTGGGNQPQHF
TGTGCCAGCAGTGAAGGGACAGGGGGCGGCAATCAGCCCCAGCATTTT
>TRBV30|many|TRBJ1-5|NA
CAWSVQGGLSNQPQHF
TGTGCCTGGAGTGTACAAGGAGGGCTTAGCAATCAGCCCCAGCATTTT
>TRBV5-1|NA|TRBJ1-1|NA
CASSFAGEGYTEAFF
TGCGCCAGCAGCTTCGCTGGGGAGGGGTACACTGAAGCTTTCTTT
>TRBV5-1|NA|TRBJ1-2|NA
CASSTITGSYGYTF
TGCGCCAGCAGCACCATTACAGGGAGCTATGGCTACACCTTC
>TRBV11-3|NA|TRBJ2-2|NA
CASSLDRADTGELFF
TGTGCCAGCAGCTTAGACAGGGCTGACACCGGGGAGCTGTTTTTT
>TRBV6-6|NA|TRBJ2-7|TRBD1
CASSPGGAHSYEQYF
TGTGCCAGCAGTCCAGGGGGCGCCCACTCCTACGAGCAGTACTTC
>TRBV9|once|TRBJ2-7|TRBD2
CASSTMGLAGVNEQYF
TGTGCCAGCAGCACTATGGGACTAGCGGGGGTTAACGAGCAGTACTTC
>TRBV5-1|NA|TRBJ2-3|NA
CASSPAGGTDTQYF
TGCGCCAGCAGCCCTGCTGGGGGCACAGATACGCAGTATTTT
>TRBV25-1|NA|TRBJ1-4|TRBD1
CASSHDRGWEKLFF
TGTGCCAGCAGTCACGACAGGGGTTGGGAAAAACTGTTTTTT
>TRBV27|NA|TRBJ1-1|NA
CASVGKVVPEAFF
TGTGCCAGCGTAGGGAAGGTTGTGCCTGAAGCTTTCTTT
>TRBV28|few|TRBJ2-7|NA
CASSPPGAEQYF
TGTGCCAGCAGTCCCCCGGGAGCCGAGCAGTACTTC
>TRBV7-9|few|TRBJ2-3|TRBD2
CASSPRLAGSTDTQYF
TGTGCCAGCAGCCCTCGACTAGCGGGATCTACAGATACGCAGTATTTT
>TRBV25-1|NA|TRBJ2-1|NA
CASSGGGTVGYNEQFF
TGTGCCAGCAGTGGGGGAGGGACAGTCGGGTACAATGAGCAGTTCTTC
>TRBV30|NA|TRBJ2-5|TRBD2
CAWSRLLAGGGKGKETQYF
TGTGCCTGGAGTCGCTTACTAGCGGGAGGGGGGAAGGGAAAAGAGACCCAGTACTTC
>TRBV7-9|NA|TRBJ2-1|TRBD2
CASSPRTSETYNEQFF
TGTGCCAGCAGCCCCAGGACTAGCGAGACCTACAATGAGCAGTTCTTC
>TRBV19|few|TRBJ1-1|NA
CASSYSSGPNEAFF
TGTGCCAGTAGTTACTCGAGCGGACCGAATGAAGCTTTCTTT
>TRBV19|NA|TRBJ2-7|NA
CASRRTGLPGDEQYF
TGTGCCAGTAGAAGAACAGGGCTCCCAGGTGACGAGCAGTACTTC
>TRBV20-1|NA|TRBJ2-7|NA
CSPGWVDQQYF
TGCAGTCCGGGCTGGGTTGATCAGCAGTACTTC
>TRBV4-2|once|TRBJ2-7|NA
CASSPLGGGSEQYF
TGTGCCAGCAGCCCCCTGGGCGGGGGCAGCGAGCAGTACTTC
>TRBV9|once|TRBJ2-7|TRBD1
CASSARQGITYEQYF
TGTGCCAGCAGCGCGCGACAGGGGATAACCTACGAGCAGTACTTC
>TRBV28|few|TRBJ2-7|NA
CASSLWQDYYEQYF
TGTGCCAGCAGTTTATGGCAGGACTACTACGAGCAGTACTTC
>TRBV9|NA|TRBJ2-3|NA
CASSASGSRADTQYF
TGTGCCAGCAGCGCGAGCGGGTCTAGGGCAGATACGCAGTATTTT
>TRBV28|NA|TRBJ2-7|NA
CASSPGTASSYEQYF
TGTGCCAGCAGTCCCGGGACGGCTAGTTCCTACGAGCAGTACTTC
>TRBV29-1|NA|TRBJ1-1|NA
CSVESVEMNTEAFF
TGCAGCGTTGAATCCGTTGAAATGAACACTGAAGCTTTCTTT
>TRBV6-5|once|TRBJ2-7|NA
CASSYSLNAEQYF
TGTGCCAGCAGTTACTCGTTAAATGCCGAGCAGTACTTC
>TRBV23-1|NA|TRBJ2-5|TRBD2
CASSPRTSGRDLDLETQYF
TGCGCCAGCAGTCCGCGGACTAGCGGGAGGGATTTGGATTTGGAGACCCAGTACTTC
>TRBV7-3|NA|TRBJ1-5|NA
CASSLTGGEGPQHF
TGTGCCAGCAGCTTAACTGGGGGAGAAGGGCCCCAGCATTTT